This is a list of T cell receptor beta chains from one sample in a study of T cell changes during pregnancy in multiple sclerosis. Assay: immunoSEQ multiplex PCR; the TCRdb copy retains only in-frame clones and omits some. The sample holds around 70,000 clones; approximately 92% are singletons and the top ten take about 2%. The sequenced sample was peripheral blood, obtained before pregnancy. Receptors were obtained from a female donor with multiple sclerosis, enrolled in a pregnancy study. Each CDR3 is given with its conserved first and last residue. Each record gives: clone size, D gene, CDR3 length, J gene, V gene, CDR3 protein, CDR3 DNA. A D gene is named only where the DNA matches it firmly. Only part of the rows carry a size: once, few, many, or a class if the clone is expanded.

>NA|TRBD2|17|TRBJ2-7|TRBV19
CASSLFGASGSSHEQYF
TGTGCCAGTAGCCTTTTCGGAGCTAGCGGGAGTTCCCACGAGCAGTACTTC
>NA|NA|16|TRBJ1-4|TRBV7-9
CASSPGEGSTNEKLFF
TGTGCCAGCAGCCCCGGGGAGGGTTCAACTAATGAAAAACTGTTTTTT
>once|NA|12|TRBJ1-5|TRBV6-5
CASSVPGQPQHF
TGTGCCAGCAGTGTGCCCGGTCAGCCCCAGCATTTT
>NA|NA|13|TRBJ1-5|TRBV6-5
CASKANSNQPQHF
TGTGCCAGCAAAGCTAATAGCAATCAGCCCCAGCATTTT
>NA|TRBD2|17|TRBJ2-2|TRBV5-1
CASSSGLAGGPTGELFF
TGCGCCAGCAGCTCGGGACTAGCGGGAGGGCCAACCGGGGAGCTGTTTTTT
>NA|TRBD2|14|TRBJ2-7|TRBV28
CASSPRTSGDEQYF
TGTGCCAGCAGTCCCAGGACTAGCGGGGACGAGCAGTACTTC
>NA|TRBD2|16|TRBJ2-3|TRBV27
CASTPRGLAGSDTQYF
TGTGCCAGCACCCCCAGGGGACTAGCGGGATCAGATACGCAGTATTTT
>NA|TRBD2|16|TRBJ2-1|TRBV10-1
CASTAGLADRWDEQFF
TGCGCCAGCACCGCAGGACTAGCGGATCGGTGGGATGAGCAGTTCTTC
>NA|NA|17|TRBJ1-1|TRBV2
CASSEWRQPRFGTEAFF
TGTGCCAGCAGTGAATGGAGACAGCCAAGGTTCGGCACTGAAGCTTTCTTT
>NA|TRBD2|13|TRBJ2-7|TRBV19
CASSSGRDYEQYF
TGTGCCAGTAGTTCCGGGAGGGACTACGAGCAGTACTTC
>NA|TRBD2|18|TRBJ2-1|TRBV19
CASRSGTSGRRSYNEQFF
TGTGCCAGTAGGTCCGGGACTAGCGGGAGAAGATCCTACAATGAGCAGTTCTTC
>NA|TRBD2|14|TRBJ2-1|TRBV10-1
CASSDLAGGHEQFF
TGCGCCAGCAGTGATCTAGCGGGAGGCCATGAGCAGTTCTTC
>NA|NA|17|TRBJ2-1|TRBV6-1
CASSDLWADSSYNEQFF
TGTGCCAGCAGTGACCTTTGGGCGGACAGCTCCTACAATGAGCAGTTCTTC
>NA|NA|13|TRBJ2-7|TRBV21-1
CASSRTGRYEQYF
TGTGCCAGCAGCAGGACAGGACGCTACGAGCAGTACTTC
>NA|NA|8|TRBJ2-7|TRBV5-3
CARNRQYF
TGTGCCAGAAATCGGCAGTACTTC
>NA|NA|13|TRBJ1-2|TRBV7-2
CASSRGPTGGYTF
TGTGCCAGCAGCCGAGGACCTACGGGGGGCTACACCTTC
>NA|TRBD2|14|TRBJ2-5|TRBV2
CASRKLAAQETQYF
TGTGCCAGCAGAAAACTAGCGGCACAAGAGACCCAGTACTTC
>NA|NA|15|TRBJ2-3|TRBV6-6
CASGPERDRTDTQYF
TGTGCCAGCGGGCCCGAGAGGGATCGGACAGATACGCAGTATTTT
>NA|NA|13|TRBJ1-1|TRBV28
CAVAGQMNTEAFF
TGTGCCGTTGCAGGACAGATGAACACTGAAGCTTTCTTT
>NA|TRBD2|17|TRBJ2-2|TRBV7-9
CASSSTSGPTNTGELFF
TGTGCCAGCAGCTCGACTAGCGGGCCAACGAACACCGGGGAGCTGTTTTTT
>NA|TRBD2|17|TRBJ2-3|TRBV19
CASSIKTLAASTDTQYF
TGTGCCAGTAGTATAAAAACACTAGCGGCTAGCACAGATACGCAGTATTTT
>NA|NA|15|TRBJ1-5|TRBV27
CASSPLELLNQPQHF
TGTGCCAGCAGCCCACTGGAGTTACTTAATCAGCCCCAGCATTTT
>NA|NA|16|TRBJ2-1|TRBV7-9
CASSQSLGRKGDEQFF
TGTGCCAGCAGTCAATCCCTCGGAAGGAAAGGGGATGAGCAGTTCTTC
>NA|TRBD1|16|TRBJ2-3|TRBV7-9
CASSLATGGKTDTQYF
TGTGCCAGCAGCCTGGCGACAGGGGGCAAGACAGATACGCAGTATTTT
>NA|NA|16|TRBJ2-3|TRBV5-4
CASSLKALGGTDTQYF
TGTGCCAGCAGCTTAAAGGCTCTCGGGGGCACAGATACGCAGTATTTT
>NA|NA|16|TRBJ2-1|TRBV2
CASISLVDSSYNEQFF
TGTGCCAGCATTTCCCTTGTGGACTCCTCCTACAATGAGCAGTTCTTC
>NA|TRBD1|19|TRBJ2-4|TRBV28
CASSFGTGLFVGAKNIQYF
TGTGCCAGCAGTTTCGGGACAGGGTTGTTCGTCGGAGCCAAAAACATTCAGTACTTC
>NA|TRBD2|12|TRBJ2-7|TRBV29-1
CSVSGRAFEQYF
TGCAGCGTAAGTGGGAGGGCCTTCGAGCAGTACTTC
>NA|NA|16|TRBJ2-7|TRBV5-6
CASSVGPDLNKYEQYF
TGTGCCAGCAGCGTGGGACCTGACTTAAACAAATACGAGCAGTACTTC
>NA|NA|17|TRBJ2-3|TRBV4-1
CASSQDDYPKARDTQYF
TGCGCCAGCAGCCAAGACGACTACCCAAAAGCCCGAGATACGCAGTATTTT
>NA|TRBD1|15|TRBJ1-3|TRBV7-2
CASSFLDRAGNTIYF
TGTGCCAGCAGCTTCCTGGACAGGGCTGGAAACACCATATATTTT
>NA|NA|14|TRBJ1-5|TRBV19
CASSIDSPISPQHF
TGTGCCAGTAGTATTGACAGCCCCATATCGCCCCAGCATTTT
>NA|NA|14|TRBJ2-1|TRBV11-2
CASSLEPGYNEQFF
TGTGCCAGCAGCTTAGAGCCAGGATACAATGAGCAGTTCTTC
>NA|TRBD1|14|TRBJ1-1|TRBV7-6
CASSRDRAATEAFF
TGTGCCAGCAGCCGGGACAGGGCAGCCACTGAAGCTTTCTTT
>NA|NA|14|TRBJ1-1|TRBV6-5
CASSAYRANTEAFF
TGTGCCAGCAGTGCGTACAGGGCCAACACTGAAGCTTTCTTT
>NA|NA|12|TRBJ2-7|TRBV5-4
CASSLAPREQYF
TGTGCCAGCAGCTTGGCCCCCCGCGAGCAGTACTTC
>once|TRBD1|16|TRBJ2-2|TRBV27
CASSPRQGPNTGELFF
TGTGCCAGCAGTCCGCGACAGGGACCGAACACCGGGGAGCTGTTTTTT
>NA|TRBD1|15|TRBJ2-2|TRBV7-9
CASSTWTGNTGELFF
TGTGCCAGCAGCACCTGGACAGGGAACACCGGGGAGCTGTTTTTT
>NA|TRBD2|15|TRBJ2-7|TRBV27
CASSLLSGRYYEQYF
TGTGCCAGCAGTCTACTTAGCGGGAGGTACTACGAGCAGTACTTC
>NA|NA|11|TRBJ1-3|TRBV10-3
CAISSGNTIYF
TGTGCCATCAGTTCAGGAAACACCATATATTTT
>NA|NA|14|TRBJ2-7|TRBV9
CASSVVGSSYEQYF
TGTGCCAGCAGCGTAGTCGGGTCCTCCTACGAGCAGTACTTC
>NA|NA|13|TRBJ1-5|TRBV11-2
CASSLGGDQPQHF
TGTGCCAGCAGCTTAGGCGGGGATCAGCCCCAGCATTTT
>NA|NA|14|TRBJ2-2|TRBV7-7
CASSLDSHTGELFF
TGTGCTAGCAGCTTGGACAGCCACACCGGGGAGCTGTTTTTT
>NA|NA|13|TRBJ1-2|TRBV28
CASSSTVNYGYTF
TGTGCCAGCAGTTCGACAGTTAACTATGGCTACACCTTC
>NA|TRBD2|20|TRBJ2-2|TRBV5-1
CASSLVGLLAGTVNTGELFF
TGCGCCAGCAGCTTGGTAGGACTCCTAGCGGGAACCGTGAACACCGGGGAGCTGTTTTTT
>NA|TRBD2|15|TRBJ2-7|TRBV28
CASSPGTSGRHEQYF
TGTGCCAGCAGCCCCGGGACTAGCGGGAGACACGAGCAGTACTTC
>NA|NA|13|TRBJ1-1|TRBV19
CASSVRINTEAFF
TGTGCCAGTAGTGTCAGGATTAACACTGAAGCTTTCTTT
>once|NA|13|TRBJ2-7|TRBV28
CASSRFGAYEQYF
TGTGCCAGCAGCCGCTTCGGGGCCTACGAGCAGTACTTC
>NA|TRBD1|16|TRBJ1-1|TRBV10-3
CAISEPGQGRNTEAFF
TGTGCCATCAGTGAGCCTGGACAGGGTCGGAACACTGAAGCTTTCTTT
>NA|TRBD1|14|TRBJ2-7|TRBV7-9
CASSLRTGGYEQYF
TGTGCCAGCAGCTTAAGGACAGGGGGATACGAGCAGTACTTC
>NA|NA|15|TRBJ2-5|TRBV5-6
CASSPPDVGSWEQYF
TGTGCCAGCAGCCCGCCGGACGTAGGGTCGTGGGAGCAGTACTTC
>NA|TRBD1|15|TRBJ1-4|TRBV5-8
CASSLSGTGSEKLFF
TGTGCCAGCAGCTTGTCGGGGACAGGGAGTGAAAAACTGTTTTTT
>NA|TRBD1|15|TRBJ1-2|TRBV4-2
CASSHLQGADYGYTF
TGTGCCAGCAGCCACCTACAGGGGGCGGACTATGGCTACACCTTC
>NA|NA|14|TRBJ2-1|TRBV9
CASSPVRGYNEQFF
TGTGCCAGCAGCCCCGTGAGGGGGTATAATGAGCAGTTCTTC
>NA|NA|13|TRBJ1-2|TRBV15
CATSSPGEWGYTF
TGTGCCACCAGCTCCCCAGGGGAGTGGGGCTACACCTTC
>once|TRBD1|17|TRBJ1-1|TRBV7-9
CASSFIGQGAENTEAFF
TGTGCCAGCAGCTTTATAGGACAGGGGGCTGAAAACACTGAAGCTTTCTTT
>NA|TRBD1|13|TRBJ1-4|TRBV7-9
CASRRQGDEKLFF
TGTGCCAGCCGAAGACAGGGGGATGAAAAACTGTTTTTT
>NA|TRBD2|15|TRBJ2-7|TRBV2
CASTLPGLAGYEQYF
TGTGCCAGCACCCTTCCGGGACTAGCTGGATACGAGCAGTACTTC
>NA|TRBD1|15|TRBJ1-4|TRBV9
CASSLGQGPNEKLFF
TGTGCCAGCAGCCTCGGACAGGGGCCTAATGAAAAACTGTTTTTT